Reported below is one TCR beta chain. Some clones are missing from TCRdb's copy, which holds only in-frame ones; the method was immunoSEQ multiplex PCR. Of about 82,000 clones in the sample, about 74% are singletons; the top ten hold around 2.6%. This specimen comes from a study of blood T cell repertoires in COVID-19. Across the whole study: The analysed material was cDNA or gDNA that came from T cells, B-cell-depleted T cells, or PBMCs.

There are 11 residues in the CDR3. Per germline, CDR1 MNHEY and CDR2 SVGAGI. Trimming removed 6 bases at V and 5 bases at J, with 6 bases between. The sequence came from a human donor with acute or convalescent COVID-19. The donor label of this sample is uncertain. The V and J genes are TRBV6-5 and TRBJ2-3, with D unclear. The specimen sequenced was peripheral blood. DNA of the CDR3: TGTGCCAGCAGATCACTAGATACGCAGTATTTT. Residues: CASRSLDTQYF.